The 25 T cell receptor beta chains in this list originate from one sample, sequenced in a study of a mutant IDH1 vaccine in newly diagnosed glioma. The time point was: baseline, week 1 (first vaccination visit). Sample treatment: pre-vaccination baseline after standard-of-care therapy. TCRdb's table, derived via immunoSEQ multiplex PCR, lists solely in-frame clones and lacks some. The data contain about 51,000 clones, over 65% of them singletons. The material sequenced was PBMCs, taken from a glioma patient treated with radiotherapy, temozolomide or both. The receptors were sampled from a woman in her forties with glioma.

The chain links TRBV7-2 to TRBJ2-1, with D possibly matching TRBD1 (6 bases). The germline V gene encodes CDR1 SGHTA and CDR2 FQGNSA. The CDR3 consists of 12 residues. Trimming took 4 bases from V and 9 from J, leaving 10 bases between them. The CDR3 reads CASSSTGSEQFF. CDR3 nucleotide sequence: TGTGCCAGCAGCTCAACAGGGAGTGAGCAGTTCTTC.

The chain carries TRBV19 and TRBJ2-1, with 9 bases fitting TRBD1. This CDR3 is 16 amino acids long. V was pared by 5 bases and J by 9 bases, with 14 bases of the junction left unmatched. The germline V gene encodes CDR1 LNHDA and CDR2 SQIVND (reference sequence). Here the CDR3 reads CASSEAGTGSWGEQFF. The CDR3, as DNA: TGTGCCAGTAGTGAGGCCGGGACAGGGAGCTGGGGTGAGCAGTTCTTC.

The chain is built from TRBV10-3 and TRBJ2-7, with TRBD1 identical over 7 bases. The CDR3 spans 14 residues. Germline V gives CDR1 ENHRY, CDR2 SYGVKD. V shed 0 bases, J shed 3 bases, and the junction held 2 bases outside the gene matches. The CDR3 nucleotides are TGTGCCATCAGTGAGTCGGGACAGAGCTACGAGCAGTACTTC. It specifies CAISESGQSYEQYF.

As DNA, the CDR3 is TGTGCCAGCAGTGCTGGGACAGGGGGCGGCTATGGCTACACCTTC. It specifies CASSAGTGGGYGYTF. V usage is TRBV6-1 and J usage is TRBJ1-2; 12 nucleotides align to TRBD1. Trimming at V came to 4 bases and at J to 4 bases, leaving 4 bases not matched to a gene. Germline V gene data show CDR1 as MNHNS and CDR2 as SASEGT. CDR3 length: 15 amino acids.

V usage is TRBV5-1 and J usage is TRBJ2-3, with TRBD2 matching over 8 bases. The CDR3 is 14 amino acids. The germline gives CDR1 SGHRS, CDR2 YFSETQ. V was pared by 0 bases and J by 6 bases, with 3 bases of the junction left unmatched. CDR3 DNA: TGCGCCAGCAGCTTGGAGGCTAGCGGGGATACGCAGTATTTT. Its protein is CASSLEASGDTQYF.

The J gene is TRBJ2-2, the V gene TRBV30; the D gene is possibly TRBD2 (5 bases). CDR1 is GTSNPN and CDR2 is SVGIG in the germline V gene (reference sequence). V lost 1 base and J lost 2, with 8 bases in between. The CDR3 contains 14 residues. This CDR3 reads CAWSELANTGELFF. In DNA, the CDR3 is TGTGCCTGGAGTGAGCTAGCTAACACCGGGGAGCTGTTTTTT. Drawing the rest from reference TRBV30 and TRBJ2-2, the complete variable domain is SQTIHQWPATLVQPVGSPLSLECTVEGTSNPNLYWYRQAAGRGLQLLFYSVGIGQISSEVPQNLSASRPQDRQFILSSKKLLLSDSGFYLCAWSELANTGELFFGEGSRLTVL.

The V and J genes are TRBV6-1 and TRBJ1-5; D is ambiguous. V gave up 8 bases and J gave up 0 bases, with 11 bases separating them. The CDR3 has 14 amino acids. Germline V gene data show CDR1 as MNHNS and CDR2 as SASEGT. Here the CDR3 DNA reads TGTGCCAGCGCTCGGGCGGATAGCAATCAGCCCCAGCATTTT. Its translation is CASARADSNQPQHF.

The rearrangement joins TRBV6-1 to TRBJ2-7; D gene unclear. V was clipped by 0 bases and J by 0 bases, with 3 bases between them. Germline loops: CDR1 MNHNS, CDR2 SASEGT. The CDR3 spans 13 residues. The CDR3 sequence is CASSEADSYEQYF. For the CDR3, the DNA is TGTGCCAGCAGTGAAGCGGACTCCTACGAGCAGTACTTC.

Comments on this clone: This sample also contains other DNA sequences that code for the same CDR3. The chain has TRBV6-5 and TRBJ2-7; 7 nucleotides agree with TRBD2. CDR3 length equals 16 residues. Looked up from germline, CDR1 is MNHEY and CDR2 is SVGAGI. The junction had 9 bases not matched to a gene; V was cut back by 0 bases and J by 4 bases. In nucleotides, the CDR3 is TGTGCCAGCAGTTACTCTGGGGGGGGTCGAATATACGAGCAGTACTTC. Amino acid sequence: CASSYSGGGRIYEQYF.

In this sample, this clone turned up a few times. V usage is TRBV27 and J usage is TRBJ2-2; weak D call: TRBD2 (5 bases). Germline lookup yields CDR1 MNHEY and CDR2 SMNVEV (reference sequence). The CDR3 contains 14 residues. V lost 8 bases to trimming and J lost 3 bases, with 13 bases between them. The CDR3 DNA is TGTGCCAGCTATGTTACTAGTTACACCGGGGAGCTGTTTTTT. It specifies CASYVTSYTGELFF.

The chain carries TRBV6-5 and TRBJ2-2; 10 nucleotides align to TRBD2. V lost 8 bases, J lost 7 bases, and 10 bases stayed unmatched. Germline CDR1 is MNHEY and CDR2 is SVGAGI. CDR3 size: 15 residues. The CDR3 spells CASSLGLAGVGELFF. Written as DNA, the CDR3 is TGTGCCAGCTCCCTCGGGCTAGCGGGGGTCGGGGAGCTGTTTTTT.

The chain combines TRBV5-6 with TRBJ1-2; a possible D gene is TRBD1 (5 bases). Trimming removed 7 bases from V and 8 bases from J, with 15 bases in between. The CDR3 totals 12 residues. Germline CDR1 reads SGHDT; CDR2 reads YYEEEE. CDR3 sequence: CASSSSGGGYTF. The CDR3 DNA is TGTGCCAGCTCAAGTAGCGGGGGAGGCTACACCTTC.

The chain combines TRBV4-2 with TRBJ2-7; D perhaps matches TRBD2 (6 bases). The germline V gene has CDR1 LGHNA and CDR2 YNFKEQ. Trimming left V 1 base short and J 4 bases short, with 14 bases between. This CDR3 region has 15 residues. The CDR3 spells CASSQAPTGGYEQYF. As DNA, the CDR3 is TGTGCCAGCAGCCAAGCCCCAACCGGAGGGTACGAGCAGTACTTC.

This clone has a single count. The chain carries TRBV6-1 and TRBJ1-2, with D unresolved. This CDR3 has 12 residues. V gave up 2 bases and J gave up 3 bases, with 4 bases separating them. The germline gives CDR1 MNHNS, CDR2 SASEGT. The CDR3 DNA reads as TGTGCCAGCAGTGAACTCGACTATGGCTACACCTTC. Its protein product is CASSELDYGYTF.

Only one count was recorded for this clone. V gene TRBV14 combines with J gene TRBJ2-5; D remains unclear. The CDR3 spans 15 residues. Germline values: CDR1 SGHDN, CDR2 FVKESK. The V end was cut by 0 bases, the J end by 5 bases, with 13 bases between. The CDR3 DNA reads TGTGCCAGCAGCCAAGAGGGATTAGCAGAGGAGACCCAGTACTTC. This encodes CASSQEGLAEETQYF.

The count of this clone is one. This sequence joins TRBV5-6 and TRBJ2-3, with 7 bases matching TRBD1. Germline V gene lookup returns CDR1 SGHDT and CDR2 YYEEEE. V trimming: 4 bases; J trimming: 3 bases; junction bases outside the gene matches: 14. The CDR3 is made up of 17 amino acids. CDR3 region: CASSPFARQGRTDTQYF. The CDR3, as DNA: TGTGCCAGCAGCCCTTTTGCGAGACAGGGAAGGACAGATACGCAGTATTTT.

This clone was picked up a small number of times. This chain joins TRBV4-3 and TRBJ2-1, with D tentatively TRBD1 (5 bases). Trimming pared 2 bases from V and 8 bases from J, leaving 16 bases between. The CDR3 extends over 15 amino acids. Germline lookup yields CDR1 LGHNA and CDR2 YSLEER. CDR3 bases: TGCGCCAGCAGCCAATCGCTTTATTGGGGCGATGAGCAGTTCTTC. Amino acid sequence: CASSQSLYWGDEQFF.

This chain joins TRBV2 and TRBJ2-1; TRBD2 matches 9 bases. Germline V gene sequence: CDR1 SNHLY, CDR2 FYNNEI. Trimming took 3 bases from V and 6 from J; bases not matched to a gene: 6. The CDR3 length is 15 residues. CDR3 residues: CASSDRAGGRNEQFF. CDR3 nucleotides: TGTGCCAGCAGTGACCGAGCGGGGGGCCGCAATGAGCAGTTCTTC.

CDR3: CASSLDRGTEAFF. The CDR3 DNA sequence: TGCGCCAGCAGCCTGGACAGGGGGACTGAAGCTTTCTTT. The rearrangement links TRBV5-1 to TRBJ1-1, with 10 bases identical to TRBD1. Per germline, CDR1 SGHRS and CDR2 YFSETQ. The ends lost 4 bases at V and 5 bases at J; junction bases unmatched: 2. CDR3 length equals 13 residues.

In DNA, the CDR3 is TGTGCCAGCTCACCACGAGGAGGGTTAACTCAGCCCCAGCATTTT. It codes for CASSPRGGLTQPQHF. The V and J genes are TRBV18 and TRBJ1-5; D remains unclear. Trimming took off 1 base at V and 6 bases at J, with 13 bases between the two ends. CDR3 length: 15 residues. Germline CDR1 is KGHSH and CDR2 is LQKENI.

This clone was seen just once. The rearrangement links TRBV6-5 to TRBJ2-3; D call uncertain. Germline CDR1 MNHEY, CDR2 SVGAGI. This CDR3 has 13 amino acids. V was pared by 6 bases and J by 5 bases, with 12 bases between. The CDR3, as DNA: TGTGCCAGCAGCGCCAGAAGACAAGATACGCAGTATTTT. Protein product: CASSARRQDTQYF.

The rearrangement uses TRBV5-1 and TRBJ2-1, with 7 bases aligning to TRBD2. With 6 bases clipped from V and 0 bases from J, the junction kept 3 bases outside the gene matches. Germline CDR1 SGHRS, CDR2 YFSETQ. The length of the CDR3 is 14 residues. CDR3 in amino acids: CASTRDYSYNEQFF. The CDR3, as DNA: TGCGCCAGCACCCGGGACTACTCCTACAATGAGCAGTTCTTC.

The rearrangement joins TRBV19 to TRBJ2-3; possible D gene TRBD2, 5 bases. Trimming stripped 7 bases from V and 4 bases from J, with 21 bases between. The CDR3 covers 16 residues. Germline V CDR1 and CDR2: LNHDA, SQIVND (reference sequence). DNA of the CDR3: TGTGCCAGTACCTCCTTGGGAGCGGCGGGTGCAGATACGCAGTATTTT. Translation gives CASTSLGAAGADTQYF.

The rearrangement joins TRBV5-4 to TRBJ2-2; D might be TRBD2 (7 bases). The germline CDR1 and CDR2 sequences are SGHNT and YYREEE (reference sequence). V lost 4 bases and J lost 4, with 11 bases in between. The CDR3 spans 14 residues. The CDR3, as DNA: TGTGCCAGCAGCCCGGCGGGGGCCACCGGGGAGCTGTTTTTT. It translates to CASSPAGATGELFF.

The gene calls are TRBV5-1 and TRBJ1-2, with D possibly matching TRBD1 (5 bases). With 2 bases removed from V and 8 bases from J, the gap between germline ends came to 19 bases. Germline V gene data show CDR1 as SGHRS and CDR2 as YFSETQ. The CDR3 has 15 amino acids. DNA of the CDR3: TGCGCCAGCAGCTTTCAGCCCGGCAGGGTGGACGGCTACACCTTC. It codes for CASSFQPGRVDGYTF.